The source of this T cell receptor (beta chain) is a study of blood T cell repertoires in COVID-19. Study details: In each case, the material was cDNA or gDNA derived from T cells, B-cell-depleted T cells, or PBMCs.

With 6 bases clipped from V and 0 bases from J, the junction kept 5 bases outside the gene matches. Germline CDR1 and CDR2: MNHEY and SVGAGI. The CDR3 spans 15 residues. Seattle cases were enrolled at active infection and followed longitudinally. Clones were sequenced by immunoSEQ multiplex PCR, and TCRdb holds only the in-frame ones, with some missing. The repertoire holds 300,000 to 350,000 clones, with 80% to 95% as singletons. Input material: peripheral blood. The receptor was isolated from a woman in her 30s with COVID-19, enrolled during active disease. The chain combines TRBV6-5 with TRBJ1-3; TRBD1 matches 7 bases. CDR3 loop: CASRQTGSSGNTIYF. CDR3 DNA sequence: TGTGCCAGCAGGCAGACAGGGAGCTCTGGAAACACCATATATTTT.